A single sample gave rise to the 30 T cell receptor beta chains below, sequenced in a study of molecular identifiers for immune sequencing clone quantification (dated by TCRdb to the late 2010s). Libraries were prepared through PCR. Sequencing relied on an Illumina HiSeq 4000. The raw public data were reprocessed by TCRdb itself: fastp quality trimming at Q25, MiXCR clonotype calling, in-frame beta chains only. Each CDR3 protein gets just one entry, which takes the most common genes and DNA from the rows behind it. The sample contains over 600,000 distinct CDR3 sequences, about 20% of them found a single time. The ten largest clones capture 0.85% of the sample. The sequencing sample was made of naive CD8+ T cells from blood, with Jurkat cell RNA spiked in. Reading the label with the study, this specimen's cell subset or site is: FACS-sorted CD8+CD4-CCR7+CD45RA+ naive T cells. These receptors were obtained from a human donor in good health. Some libraries in this study had Jurkat cell RNA spiked in.

This clonotype came up many times. The chain joins TRBV5-5 to TRBJ2-7; 7 nucleotides align to TRBD1. CDR1 is SGHKS, CDR2 YYEKEE, per germline (reference sequence). This CDR3 has 14 residues. The trim removed 1 base at V and 3 bases at J, leaving 4 bases unmatched. DNA of the CDR3: TGTGCCAGCAGCTTGTCCGGGACAGTCTACGAGCAGTACTTC. The encoded protein is CASSLSGTVYEQYF.

This clonotype appeared many times. This rearrangement joins TRBV28 to TRBJ1-5; 10 nucleotides match TRBD1. Germline values: CDR1 MDHEN, CDR2 SYDVKM. The CDR3 sequence is 14 residues long. Trimming took 6 bases from V and 6 from J; bases not matched to a gene: 5. This chain's CDR3 is CASRTTGGFQPQHF. The CDR3, as DNA: TGTGCCAGCAGGACGACAGGGGGCTTTCAGCCCCAGCATTTT. Full variable domain (outside the CDR3, taken from reference TRBV28 and TRBJ1-5): DVKVTQSSRYLVKRTGEKVFLECVQDMDHENMFWYRQDPGLGLRLIYFSYDVKMKEKGDIPEGYSVSREKKERFSLILESASTNQTSMYLCASRTTGGFQPQHFGDGTRLSIL.

This clonotype came up many times. This chain uses TRBV13 with TRBJ2-2, with D maybe TRBD2 (6 bases). The germline CDR1 and CDR2 sequences are PRHDT and FYEKMQ (reference sequence). The V end was cut by 4 bases, the J end by 1 base, with 10 bases between. The CDR3 runs 15 residues. The CDR3: CASSSTEGNTGELFF. The CDR3 DNA reads TGTGCCAGCAGCTCTACGGAGGGGAACACCGGGGAGCTGTTTTTT.

Note on this clonotype: The junction differs from germline at one of its ends, possibly a read error. This chain links TRBV20-1 with TRBJ1-3; possible D gene TRBD1, 5 bases. The CDR3 length is 18 residues. Germline V gene lookup returns CDR1 DFQATT and CDR2 SNEGSKA (reference sequence). The CDR3 sequence: CSARGWDPTSTSGNTLYF. For the CDR3, the DNA is TGCAGTGCTAGAGGTTGGGACCCAACCAGTACGTCTGGAAACACCTTATATTTT.

This clonotype occurred many times. J is TRBJ2-7 and V is TRBV11-3; TRBD2 aligns across 7 bases. Germline V CDR1 and CDR2: SGHNT, YENEEA. V dropped 5 bases and J dropped 5; count of bases not matched to a gene: 15. The CDR3 contains 16 residues. DNA of the CDR3: TGTGCCAGCAGCCCCGGAGCGGGACTCGCAGGGAACGAGCAGTACTTC. It encodes CASSPGAGLAGNEQYF.

This clonotype was seen repeatedly, ten times or more. The genes are TRBV2 and TRBJ2-5, with a weak D call TRBD2 (5 bases). Germline V CDR1 and CDR2: SNHLY, FYNNEI. V lost 4 bases to trimming and J lost 2 bases, with 5 bases between them. The CDR3 consists of 12 residues. The CDR3: CASSGEQETQYF. CDR3 nucleotide sequence: TGTGCCAGCAGTGGGGAGCAAGAGACCCAGTACTTC.

This clonotype was observed at least ten times. The chain joins TRBV4-2 to TRBJ2-7; the D gene is possibly TRBD2 (6 bases). The germline V gene encodes CDR1 LGHNA and CDR2 YNFKEQ. Trimming removed 4 bases from V and 3 bases from J, with 19 bases in between. The CDR3 length is 16 residues. Here the CDR3 DNA reads TGTGCCAGCAGCCCCCTCGGCGGGACCATGCACTACGAGCAGTACTTC. This encodes CASSPLGGTMHYEQYF.

This clonotype was detected only once. A much larger clone differs by one base, so this may be a read error. The chain joins TRBV7-9 to TRBJ2-7; D is perhaps TRBD2 (5 bases). CDR1 SEHNR and CDR2 FQNEAQ come from the germline V gene (reference sequence). The CDR3 is 14 amino acids. In DNA, the CDR3 is TGTGCCGGCAGCCCCCCAGGAGAGGGAAGAGAGCAGTACTTC. This sequence encodes CAGSPPGEGREQYF.

The chain is built from TRBV3-1 and TRBJ2-2; D call uncertain. Trimming shortened V by 3 bases and J by 6 bases, and 11 bases separated the two germline ends. There are 14 residues in the CDR3. Germline lookup yields CDR1 LGHDT and CDR2 YNNKEL (reference sequence). In nucleotides, the CDR3 is TGTGCCAGCAGCCAGGTAGCTGGTCCCGGGGAGCTGTTTTTT. Its translation: CASSQVAGPGELFF.

Regarding this clonotype: This could be a read error, since a much larger clone is one nucleotide away. This chain joins TRBV27 and TRBJ2-7; no definite D call. Germline V gene lookup returns CDR1 MNHEY and CDR2 SMNVEV (reference sequence). CDR3 length equals 14 residues. The V end was cut by 3 bases, the J end by 6 bases, with 15 bases between. CDR3 region: CASSFGVAPSEQYF. For the CDR3, the DNA is TGTGCCAGCAGTTTTGGGGTCGCCCCCTCCGAGCAGTACTTC.

This clonotype was counted ten times or more. The rearrangement joins TRBV7-9 to TRBJ2-2; TRBD2 might be the D (5 bases). Trimming pared 3 bases from V and 6 bases from J, leaving 20 bases between. The CDR3 totals 17 residues. CDR1 and CDR2 (germline): SEHNR, FQNEAQ (reference sequence). The CDR3 nucleotides read TGTGCCAGCAGCTTCCCCTGGAGCCACGGAGGTCCCGGGGAGCTGTTTTTT. Translating gives CASSFPWSHGGPGELFF. Using reference TRBV7-9 and TRBJ2-2 for the parts outside the CDR3, the full variable domain is DTGVSQNPRHKITKRGQNVTFRCDPISEHNRLYWYRQTLGQGPEFLTYFQNEAQLEKSRLLSDRFSAERPKGSFSTLEIQRTEQGDSAMYLCASSFPWSHGGPGELFFGEGSRLTVL.

The chain combines TRBV20-1 with TRBJ1-2; D is ambiguous. This CDR3 is built from 15 residues. Per germline, CDR1 DFQATT and CDR2 SNEGSKA (reference sequence). The germline V and J ends were trimmed by 3 bases and 7 bases, with 21 bases remaining between them. The CDR3 DNA sequence: TGCAGTGCTAGGAGTCCGGTCAGCGCAAAGAGTGGCTACACCTTC. It encodes CSARSPVSAKSGYTF.

This clonotype has a handful of counts. V gene TRBV25-1 combines with J gene TRBJ1-2; 10 positions match TRBD1. Trimming cost V 5 bases and J 0 bases; bases outside gene matches: 9. The CDR3 length is 17 residues. Germline assignment: CDR1 MGHDK and CDR2 SYGVNS. The CDR3 DNA reads as TGTGCCAGCAGTTACGGTCCGGGACAGGGGACTAACTATGGCTACACCTTC. Encoded protein: CASSYGPGQGTNYGYTF.

The table lists this clonotype with many counts. The gene calls are TRBV3-1 and TRBJ2-5; D unresolved. CDR1 is LGHDT, CDR2 YNNKEL, per germline (reference sequence). The CDR3 has 17 residues. The V end was cut by 0 bases, the J end by 4 bases, with 18 bases between. The CDR3 DNA is TGTGCCAGCAGCCAAGATGAAGGCCTATACCTGCTAGAGACCCAGTACTTC. It yields the protein CASSQDEGLYLLETQYF.

This clonotype was counted at least ten times. The V and J genes are TRBV4-1 and TRBJ1-4; D is perhaps TRBD1 (5 bases). Per the germline V gene, CDR1 is MGHRA and CDR2 is YSYEKL. V lost 3 bases and J lost 5, with 13 bases in between. This CDR3 comprises 15 residues. CDR3: CASSHRTSANEKLFF. CDR3 coding DNA: TGCGCCAGCAGCCACAGGACATCGGCGAATGAAAAACTGTTTTTT.

As to this clonotype: One end of the junction fails to match germline, which may point to a read error. The V and J genes are TRBV6-5 and TRBJ2-2; D is unresolved. Germline V CDR1 and CDR2: MNHEY, SVGAGI. This CDR3 is 17 amino acids long. The CDR3 DNA is TGTACCAGCAGTTACAGTTTCGCCAGACCGAACACCGGGGAGCTGTTTTTT. Protein sequence: CTSSYSFARPNTGELFF.

As concerns this clonotype: A read error is likely, as this CDR3 ends without the conserved phenylalanine or tryptophan. The rearrangement uses TRBV6-2 or TRBV6-3 and TRBJ2-6; D is ambiguous. Per germline, CDR1 MNHEY and CDR2 SVGEGT. Trimming took off 2 bases at V and 1 base at J, with 6 bases between the two ends. This CDR3 has 15 amino acids. CDR3 sequence (DNA): TGTGCCAGCAGTTACCTCCGTTCTGGGGCCAACGTCCTGACTTCC. Translating it yields CASSYLRSGANVLTS.

The sample holds many counts of this clonotype. This CDR3 is CASSEGGTGYYEQYF. CDR3 nucleotide sequence: TGTGCCAGCAGCGAAGGGGGGACAGGATACTACGAGCAGTACTTC. The chain recombines TRBV7-9 with TRBJ2-7; 8 nucleotides line up with TRBD1. The junction had 9 bases not matched to a gene; V was cut back by 5 bases and J by 3 bases. The CDR3 runs 15 residues. Germline V gene lookup returns CDR1 SEHNR and CDR2 FQNEAQ (reference sequence).

This clonotype has ten or more counts. V gene TRBV7-2 combines with J gene TRBJ1-2; no reliable D call. CDR3 size: 11 residues. Trimming removed 2 bases from V and 8 bases from J, with 6 bases in between. CDR1 is SGHTA, CDR2 FQGNSA, per germline. Here the CDR3 DNA reads TGTGCCAGCAGCTTATCCGCGGGCTACACCTTC. Amino acid sequence: CASSLSAGYTF.

This clonotype was seen only a few times. This chain uses TRBV6-1 with TRBJ2-7; weak D call: TRBD1 (6 bases). V was cut by 4 bases and J by 11 bases, with 15 bases left in between. The V gene's germline CDR1 is MNHNS and CDR2 SASEGT. CDR3 length: 12 residues. The CDR3 coding sequence is TGTGCCAGCAGTGGGCAGGGGATCTCGGAGTACTTC. The encoded protein is CASSGQGISEYF.

This clonotype was seen repeatedly, ten times or more. The V gene is TRBV28, the J gene TRBJ2-3; D is ambiguous. Germline V gene sequence: CDR1 MDHEN, CDR2 SYDVKM. There are 14 residues in the CDR3. Trimming shortened V by 4 bases and J by 0 bases, and 8 bases separated the two germline ends. The CDR3 sequence is CASSSPSSTDTQYF. The CDR3 DNA reads as TGTGCCAGCAGTTCCCCCTCCAGCACAGATACGCAGTATTTT.

Points on this clonotype: This may stem from a read error, because a much larger clone lies one nucleotide away. The genes are TRBV29-1 and TRBJ1-1; possible D gene TRBD1, 6 bases. Trimming left V 4 bases short and J 3 bases short, with 21 bases between. The CDR3 is 16 residues long. Looked up from germline, CDR1 is SQVTM and CDR2 is ANQGSEA. CDR3 bases: TGCAGCGTTGGAGAAAATACAGGGCATATGGACACTGAAGCTTTCTTT. Protein: CSVGENTGHMDTEAFF. Drawing the rest from reference TRBV29-1 and TRBJ1-1, the complete variable domain is SAVISQKPSRDICQRGTSLTIQCQVDSQVTMMFWYRQQPGQSLTLIATANQGSEATYESGFVIDKFPISRPNLTFSTLTVSNMSPEDSSIYLCSVGENTGHMDTEAFFGQGTRLTVV.

With regard to this clonotype: This could be a read error, since a much larger clone is one nucleotide away. This rearrangement joins TRBV7-9 to TRBJ1-1; D gene unclear. The ends were cut back, 0 bases at V and 4 bases at J, with 12 bases in the middle. Germline V gene data show CDR1 as SEHNR and CDR2 as FQNEAQ (reference sequence). The CDR3 extends over 15 amino acids. The DNA for the CDR3 is TGTGCCAGCAGCTTAGCGCCGGGGTGGAGCACTGAAGCTTTCTTT. As protein: CASSLAPGWSTEAFF. Filled out from reference TRBV7-9 and TRBJ1-1, the complete variable domain reads DTGVSQNPRHKITKRGQNVTFRCDPISEHNRLYWYRQTLGQGPEFLTYFQNEAQLEKSRLLSDRFSAERPKGSFSTLEIQRTEQGDSAMYLCASSLAPGWSTEAFFGQGTRLTVV.

A few counts support this clonotype. The chain links TRBV11-1 to TRBJ2-7; 7 positions agree with TRBD2. In germline, CDR1 is SGHAT, CDR2 FQDESV (reference sequence). V lost 5 bases, J lost 2 bases, and 9 bases stayed unmatched. This CDR3 comprises 15 residues. The CDR3: CASSKERGGPYEQYF. In nucleotides, the CDR3 is TGTGCCAGCAGCAAGGAGAGGGGAGGGCCCTACGAGCAGTACTTC.

Comment on this clonotype: A single base separates this from a much larger clone, so it may be a read error. The chain recombines TRBV12-3 or TRBV12-4 with TRBJ1-3; D perhaps matches TRBD1 (6 bases). The CDR3 consists of 13 residues. The V gene lost 10 bases and the J gene lost 11 bases, with 21 bases spanning the gap. CDR3 coding DNA: TGTGCCACTGTAACAGGGATTCTTAACGCCATATATTTT. It specifies CATVTGILNAIYF.

Turning to this clonotype: The conserved closing phenylalanine or tryptophan is absent in this CDR3, likely reflecting a read error. The J gene is TRBJ2-1, the V gene TRBV6-2 or TRBV6-3; TRBD2 matches 15 bases. Unmatched junction bases numbered 9, after V lost 6 bases and J lost 6 bases. In germline, CDR1 is MNHEY, CDR2 SVGEGT. There are 17 residues in the CDR3. In DNA form, the CDR3 reads TGTGCCAGCAGACCCGGACTAGCGGGGGGGCAGCGCAATGAGCAGTTCTCC. Its translation: CASRPGLAGGQRNEQFS.

The sample holds many counts of this clonotype. The chain joins TRBV7-8 to TRBJ2-1; D not resolved. V dropped 4 bases and J dropped 8 bases, with 12 bases sitting between them. The CDR3 extends over 13 amino acids. CDR1 is SGHVS, CDR2 FQNEAQ, per germline. The CDR3 protein is CASSSNTGHEQFF. The CDR3 region has the DNA TGTGCCAGCAGCTCAAATACGGGTCATGAGCAGTTCTTC.

The sample holds one count of this clonotype. A much larger clone lies one base from this, so it may be a read error. The J gene is TRBJ1-5, the V gene TRBV19; the D gene is possibly TRBD1 (5 bases). Per germline, CDR1 LNHDA and CDR2 SQIVND (reference sequence). CDR3 size: 14 residues. This CDR3 is CASNWGYSNQPRHF. CDR3 DNA sequence: TGTGCCAGTAATTGGGGGTATAGCAATCAGCCCCGGCATTTT.

This clonotype was found many times. The rearrangement joins TRBV29-1 to TRBJ2-7; D possibly matches TRBD1 or TRBD2 (5 bases each). The germline V gene encodes CDR1 SQVTM and CDR2 ANQGSEA. Trimming pared 4 bases from V and 4 bases from J, leaving 8 bases between. This CDR3 spans 11 amino acids. The CDR3 DNA sequence: TGCAGCGTTGGGGACGGTTACGAGCAGTACTTC. Protein: CSVGDGYEQYF.

About this clonotype: A much larger clone differs from this one at a single base, so this may be a read error. The chain joins TRBV4-3 to TRBJ1-1; tentative D call: TRBD1 (5 bases). Germline loops: CDR1 LGHNA, CDR2 YSLEER. There are 15 residues in the CDR3. Trimming stripped 1 base from V and 11 bases from J, with 20 bases between. CDR3 sequence reads: CASSQGQSRTPGAFF. The CDR3 bases are TGCGCCAGCAGCCAAGGACAATCCAGGACCCCAGGGGCTTTCTTT.